The clone carrying this T cell receptor beta chain was seen more than once but under ten times. The antigen remains unidentified. This specimen comes from a study of response to subunit inactivated influenza vaccine. Study-level results: Only a handful of new T cells, the authors suggested, are recruited with each seasonal influenza vaccination.

CDR1 is SGHTA and CDR2 is FQGNSA in the germline V gene. Trimming took off 3 bases at V and 8 bases at J, with 14 bases between the two ends. This CDR3 contains 14 residues. TCRdb re-analysed the RT-PCR reads in MiXCR, keeping a single row per CDR3 protein. The sample includes around 470,000 distinct CDR3 sequences, around 7.7% of them seen just once. This sequence joins TRBV7-2 and TRBJ2-1; D may be TRBD1 (6 bases). The sequenced sample was PBMCs from blood, obtained less than 25 months after vaccination. The sequence derives from a man between 50 and 69 years old who received an inactivated influenza vaccine. The CDR3 nucleotides are TGTGCCAGCAGCTTGGACAGAGCCTTCCATGAGCAGTTCTTC. It encodes CASSLDRAFHEQFF.